Shown below are 27 T cell receptor beta chains from a single sample sequenced in a study of B cell selection in AIRE deficiency. Sequencing was performed with immunoSEQ multiplex PCR; in TCRdb, only in-frame clones are kept and a portion is missing. Of around 20,000 clones listed, 85% to 95% are singletons. Sorted regulatory T cells were CD4-positive, CD25-high and CD127-low or negative. Material for sequencing was CD4+CD25+ Tregs sorted from PBMCs. Receptor source: a human donor in good health.

In this sample, this clone turned up once. The V and J genes are TRBV27 and TRBJ2-7; the D gene could be TRBD1 or TRBD2 (6 bases each). Trimming took 6 bases from V and 3 from J, leaving 24 bases between them. In germline, CDR1 is MNHEY, CDR2 SMNVEV (reference sequence). CDR3 size: 17 residues. The DNA for the CDR3 is TGTGCCAGCAGCCTAGGGGGGCCCTATCCTCGGGGCTACGAGCAGTACTTC. Its translation is CASSLGGPYPRGYEQYF.

DNA for the CDR3: TGTGCCAGCAGAGGACAGGGATCCTACAATGAGCAGTTCTTC. Encoded protein: CASRGQGSYNEQFF. The chain couples TRBV25-1 to TRBJ2-1; TRBD1 matches at 8 bases. Germline V gene sequence: CDR1 MGHDK, CDR2 SYGVNS. V lost 6 bases to trimming and J lost 1 base; unmatched junction nucleotides: 2. The CDR3 is 14 amino acids.

The rearrangement uses TRBV5-1 and TRBJ2-1; 12 nucleotides align to TRBD2. The CDR3 is made up of 13 amino acids. J lost 7 bases, V lost 9 bases, and 5 bases had no gene match. Germline lookup yields CDR1 SGHRS and CDR2 YFSETQ. CDR3 protein: CATGLAGRNEQFF. CDR3 bases: TGCGCCACCGGACTAGCGGGAAGGAATGAGCAGTTCTTC. Variable domain in full (rest from reference TRBV5-1 and TRBJ2-1): KAGVTQTPRYLIKTRGQQVTLSCSPISGHRSVSWYQQTPGQGLQFLFEYFSETQRNKGNFPGRFSGRQFSNSRSEMNVSTLELGDSALYLCATGLAGRNEQFFGPGTRLTVL.

CDR3 DNA: TGTGCCAGCAGCCACCGACAGGGGGCGAGGGAGCAGTACTTC. This gives the protein CASSHRQGAREQYF. The chain couples TRBV11-1 to TRBJ2-7; TRBD1 matches 10 bases. V shed 5 bases and J 7 bases; nucleotides not matched to a gene: 8. The germline V gene encodes CDR1 SGHAT and CDR2 FQDESV (reference sequence). This CDR3 has 14 residues. The whole variable domain, filled in from reference TRBV11-1 and TRBJ2-7, reads EAEVAQSPRYKITEKSQAVAFWCDPISGHATLYWYRQILGQGPELLVQFQDESVVDDSQLPKDRFSAERLKGVDSTLKIQPAELGDSAMYLCASSHRQGAREQYFGPGTRLTVT.

This rearrangement joins TRBV5-1 to TRBJ2-3; D gene uncertain. Trimming cost V 5 bases and J 3 bases, with 10 bases left between them. CDR1 and CDR2 from the germline V gene are SGHRS and YFSETQ. The CDR3 consists of 13 residues. The chain's CDR3 is CASRRSQTDTQYF. CDR3 coding DNA: TGCGCCAGCAGGCGGTCGCAGACAGATACGCAGTATTTT.

This clone was seen only once. This chain joins TRBV9 and TRBJ2-3; 12 bases are a match to TRBD2. The CDR3 consists of 16 residues. Germline V gives CDR1 SGDLS, CDR2 YYNGEE. V dropped 3 bases and J dropped 4; count of bases not matched to a gene: 6. For the CDR3, the DNA is TGTGCCAGCAGCGCGCTAGCGGGAGGGCCGTCAGATACGCAGTATTTT. Protein product: CASSALAGGPSDTQYF.

V gene TRBV19 combines with J gene TRBJ1-5, with 7 bases matching TRBD1. Germline assignment: CDR1 LNHDA and CDR2 SQIVND (reference sequence). The CDR3 is made up of 14 amino acids. With V trimmed by 8 bases and J by 7 bases, 11 bases remained unmatched. CDR3 bases: TGTGCCAGTTCATACGGGACAGCAATCCAGCCCCAGCATTTT. This codes for CASSYGTAIQPQHF.

This clone is a singleton in its sample. The J gene is TRBJ2-3, the V gene TRBV4-1, with 12 bases that match TRBD1. Germline lookup yields CDR1 MGHRA and CDR2 YSYEKL. The CDR3 has 21 residues. Unmatched junction bases numbered 20, after V lost 4 bases and J lost 3 bases. The CDR3 loop is CASSRRTGTGGVLDGTDTQYF. As DNA, the CDR3 is TGCGCCAGCAGCCGCCGTACCGGGACAGGGGGCGTTCTTGACGGAACAGATACGCAGTATTTT.

The chain joins TRBV7-8 to TRBJ2-5; D is unresolved. CDR1 and CDR2 from the germline V gene are SGHVS and FQNEAQ. CDR3 size: 14 residues. V gave up 4 bases and J gave up 6 bases, with 15 bases separating them. CDR3 sequence: CASSSPGILKTQYF. Here the CDR3 DNA reads TGTGCCAGCAGCTCCCCCGGAATCCTAAAGACCCAGTACTTC.

This chain connects TRBV5-1 to TRBJ1-1; 7 bases line up with TRBD1. This CDR3 region has 15 residues. With V trimmed by 3 bases and J by 6 bases, 11 bases remained unmatched. CDR1 is SGHRS and CDR2 is YFSETQ in the germline V gene. CDR3 region: CASSSNPYRGAEAFF. The CDR3 nucleotides read TGCGCCAGCAGCTCCAACCCCTACAGGGGCGCTGAAGCTTTCTTT. Filled out from reference TRBV5-1 and TRBJ1-1, the complete variable domain reads KAGVTQTPRYLIKTRGQQVTLSCSPISGHRSVSWYQQTPGQGLQFLFEYFSETQRNKGNFPGRFSGRQFSNSRSEMNVSTLELGDSALYLCASSSNPYRGAEAFFGQGTRLTVV.

The chain employs TRBV7-8 and TRBJ2-1, with D unclear. Germline CDR1 and CDR2: SGHVS and FQNEAQ. V shed 5 bases and J shed 0 bases, with 17 bases lying between them. This CDR3 contains 17 residues. This CDR3 reads CASSHVRWLSSYNEQFF. The CDR3 DNA follows: TGTGCCAGCAGCCACGTTAGATGGTTGAGCTCCTACAATGAGCAGTTCTTC.

The sample holds one count of this clone. The sample holds other DNA sequences that translate to the same CDR3. The chain links TRBV12-5 to TRBJ2-7, with D possibly TRBD2 on 7 matching bases. Germline assignment: CDR1 LGHNT and CDR2 FRNRAP. The CDR3 loop spans 13 amino acids. V lost 1 base and J 10 bases, leaving 14 bases between the germline ends. The CDR3 DNA follows: TGTGCTAGTGGTTTGGACACAGGGAGGGAACAGTACTTC. It specifies CASGLDTGREQYF. Full variable domain (outside the CDR3, taken from reference TRBV12-5 and TRBJ2-7): DARVTQTPRHKVTEMGQEVTMRCQPILGHNTVFWYRQTMMQGLELLAYFRNRAPLDDSGMPKDRFSAEMPDATLATLKIQPSEPRDSAVYFCASGLDTGREQYFGPGTRLTVT.

The CDR3 nucleotides are TGTGCCAGTAGTATCCTACTCTCGACAGGGAAGTATCAGCCCCAGCATTTT. Protein: CASSILLSTGKYQPQHF. The V gene is TRBV19, the J gene TRBJ1-5, with 7 bases lining up with TRBD1. This CDR3 region has 17 residues. The J segment lost 5 bases and the V segment lost 3 bases, leaving 13 bases of the junction unmatched. Per germline, CDR1 LNHDA and CDR2 SQIVND (reference sequence). Combining the CDR3 with reference TRBV19 and TRBJ1-5 gives the whole variable domain DGGITQSPKYLFRKEGQNVTLSCEQNLNHDAMYWYRQDPGQGLRLIYYSQIVNDFQKGDIAEGYSVSREKKESFPLTVTSAQKNPTAFYLCASSILLSTGKYQPQHFGDGTRLSIL.

The CDR3 region is CASSLEVGRATEQFF. The CDR3 bases are TGTGCCAGCAGCTTAGAAGTCGGGAGGGCCACTGAGCAGTTCTTC. V gene TRBV7-2 combines with J gene TRBJ2-1, with 8 bases fitting TRBD2. The germline V gene encodes CDR1 SGHTA and CDR2 FQGNSA. The CDR3 has 15 residues. The V gene end was trimmed by 1 base and the J gene end by 9 bases; junction bases not matched to a gene: 8.

The count of this clone is one. V gene TRBV6-1 combines with J gene TRBJ2-3; D is undetermined. CDR3 length equals 13 residues. The germline CDR1 and CDR2 sequences are MNHNS and SASEGT. Between the trimmed V and J ends, which lost 7 bases and 0 bases, there was a span of 8 bases. This CDR3 is CASKQTSTDTQYF. For the CDR3, the DNA is TGTGCCAGCAAACAGACTAGCACAGATACGCAGTATTTT.

This rearrangement joins TRBV6-5 to TRBJ2-7, with TRBD2 identical over 9 bases. The V segment lost 7 bases and the J segment 1 base; nucleotides outside the gene matches: 5. From germline, CDR1 is MNHEY and CDR2 SVGAGI. This CDR3 region has 14 residues. The CDR3 is CASKPGLASYEQYF. Here the CDR3 DNA reads TGTGCCAGCAAACCGGGACTAGCTTCCTACGAGCAGTACTTC.

This chain uses TRBV6-1 with TRBJ1-5; weak D call: TRBD1 (5 bases). The length of the CDR3 is 11 residues. CDR1 is MNHNS, CDR2 SASEGT, per germline. DNA of the CDR3: TGTGTAGCAGGGTCCGATCAGCCCCAGCATTTT. Translating it yields CVAGSDQPQHF.

The CDR3 DNA reads TGTGCCAGCAGCATCCGGGACTCAGGCCATTACGCAGATACGCAGTATTTT. As protein: CASSIRDSGHYADTQYF. The V gene is TRBV7-3, the J gene TRBJ2-3; D is perhaps TRBD2 (6 bases). The CDR3 sequence is 17 residues long. Germline assignment: CDR1 SGHTA and CDR2 FQGTGA. With 5 bases removed from V and 4 bases from J, the gap between germline ends came to 22 bases.

The chain is built from TRBV6-1 and TRBJ2-3; 8 bases align to TRBD2. Germline assignment: CDR1 MNHNS and CDR2 SASEGT. This CDR3 has 14 amino acids. Trimming cost V 5 bases and J 4 bases; bases outside gene matches: 5. CDR3 nucleotides: TGTGCCAGCAGTTTCCTACTAGCGGCAGATACGCAGTATTTT. Protein sequence: CASSFLLAADTQYF.

The chain recombines TRBV5-1 with TRBJ2-1, with D perhaps TRBD1 or TRBD2 (6 bases each). Looked up from germline, CDR1 is SGHRS and CDR2 is YFSETQ. V lost 7 bases and J lost 9, with 26 bases in between. This CDR3 has 16 amino acids. The CDR3 loop reads CASWGPGAGSPSEQFF. DNA of the CDR3: TGCGCCAGCTGGGGTCCGGGGGCGGGATCACCTAGTGAGCAGTTCTTC.

CDR3 DNA sequence: TGTGCCAGCATTCACTGGAAGGGGGTACACGAGCAGTACTTC. This gives the protein CASIHWKGVHEQYF. The rearrangement joins TRBV6-1 to TRBJ2-7, with D possibly matching TRBD1 (6 bases). The CDR3 extends over 14 amino acids. Germline-derived CDR1 and CDR2 are MNHNS and SASEGT. V gave up 7 bases and J gave up 5 bases, with 18 bases separating them.

The J gene is TRBJ2-2, the V gene TRBV18, with D possibly being TRBD1 (5 bases). With 3 bases removed from V and 7 bases from J, the gap between germline ends came to 15 bases. This CDR3 spans 15 amino acids. Per germline, CDR1 KGHSH and CDR2 LQKENI. The CDR3 bases are TGTGCCAGCTCACCTAGCCGAACAGGCGACGGGGAGCTGTTTTTT. It yields the protein CASSPSRTGDGELFF.

The V call is TRBV27, the J call TRBJ1-2; 9 bases map to TRBD1. V shed 4 bases and J 1 base; nucleotides not matched to a gene: 1. Germline V lookup: CDR1 MNHEY, CDR2 SMNVEV (reference sequence). The CDR3 consists of 14 residues. In nucleotides, the CDR3 is TGTGCCAGCAGTTCGACAGGGGGTAACTATGGCTACACCTTC. This codes for CASSSTGGNYGYTF.

CDR3 residues: CASSETRRWYTF. For the CDR3, the DNA is TGTGCCAGTAGTGAGACAAGGAGGTGGTACACCTTC. The chain carries TRBV19 and TRBJ1-2; D gene ambiguous. There are 12 residues in the CDR3. Trimming removed 5 bases from V and 11 bases from J, with 15 bases in between. Germline V gives CDR1 LNHDA, CDR2 SQIVND (reference sequence).

The rearrangement links TRBV10-2 to TRBJ1-1, with D perhaps matching TRBD1 (6 bases). The CDR3 is made up of 11 amino acids. Trimming took off 7 bases at V and 6 bases at J, with 9 bases between the two ends. Germline V lookup: CDR1 WSHSY, CDR2 SAAADI. The CDR3 here is CASTGAAEAFF. CDR3 coding DNA: TGCGCCAGCACGGGGGCCGCTGAAGCTTTCTTT.

The genes are TRBV5-1 and TRBJ1-2; no clear D gene. V lost 2 bases to trimming and J lost 9 bases, with 8 bases between them. This CDR3 is 11 amino acids long. Germline loops: CDR1 SGHRS, CDR2 YFSETQ. The CDR3 spells CASSFGSRYTF. CDR3 nucleotides: TGCGCCAGCAGCTTCGGCTCGCGCTACACCTTC.

The table lists this clone with a count of one. V is TRBV28 and J is TRBJ2-7; TRBD1 agrees at 8 bases. CDR1 and CDR2 (germline): MDHEN, SYDVKM. J was trimmed by 6 bases and V by 7 bases; bases with no gene match: 11. The length of the CDR3 is 14 residues. The chain's CDR3 is CASTLTGTGLEQYF. In DNA form, the CDR3 reads TGTGCCAGCACTCTTACGGGGACAGGTCTCGAGCAGTACTTC.